This entry concerns a single T cell receptor beta chain. The entry originates in a study of T cells in tuberculosis. Time point here: new active TB diagnosis, blood taken before or within 7 days of starting treatment. V was pared by 8 bases and J by 3 bases, with 20 bases of the junction left unmatched. Germline lookup yields CDR1 GTSNPN and CDR2 SVGIG (reference sequence). The CDR3 extends over 18 amino acids. TCRdb's table, derived via immunoSEQ multiplex PCR, lists solely in-frame clones and lacks some. Here the sample spans tens of thousands of clones, about 91% being singletons. The V call is TRBV30, the J call TRBJ2-3, with TRBD2 identical over 10 bases. The sample here was PBMCs, taken at tuberculosis diagnosis. This TCR came from an adult with tuberculosis. Some clones in this sample may be carry-over from other donors' samples. CDR3 loop: CAGGGAWRSGGATDTQYF. The CDR3 nucleotides are TGTGCCGGAGGAGGGGCTTGGAGAAGCGGGGGGGCGACAGATACGCAGTATTTT.